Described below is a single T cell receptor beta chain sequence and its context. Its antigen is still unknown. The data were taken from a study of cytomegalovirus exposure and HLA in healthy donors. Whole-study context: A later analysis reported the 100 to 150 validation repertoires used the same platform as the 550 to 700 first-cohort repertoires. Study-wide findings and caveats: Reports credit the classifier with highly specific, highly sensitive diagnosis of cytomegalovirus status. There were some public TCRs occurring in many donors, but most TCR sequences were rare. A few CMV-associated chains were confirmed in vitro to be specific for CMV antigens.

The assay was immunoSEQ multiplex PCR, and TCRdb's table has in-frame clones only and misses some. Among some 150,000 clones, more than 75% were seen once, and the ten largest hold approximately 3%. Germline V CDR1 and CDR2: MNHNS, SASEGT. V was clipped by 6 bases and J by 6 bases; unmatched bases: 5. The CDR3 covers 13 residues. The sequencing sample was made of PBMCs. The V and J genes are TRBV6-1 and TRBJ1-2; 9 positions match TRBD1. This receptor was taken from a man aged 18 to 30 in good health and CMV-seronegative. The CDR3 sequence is CASSYRGRDGYTF. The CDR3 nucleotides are TGTGCCAGCAGCTACAGGGGGCGGGATGGCTACACCTTC.